This TCR beta chain was recorded in a study of beta chain features in type 1 diabetes. Findings of the study overall: Shorter TCRB CDR3s, moderately but significantly so, were found in Type 1 diabetes patients in all four CD4+ subsets. Patients and controls would share equally any PCR tilt toward shorter templates.

V gave up 0 bases and J gave up 4 bases, with 8 bases separating them. The CDR3 runs to 14 residues. CDR1 and CDR2 (germline): LGHNA, YSLEER. As to this clone: As yet, its antigen is unknown.

cDNA synthesis used the whole RNA isolate, giving expressed TCRB sequences. Sequencing used immunoSEQ multiplex PCR; TCRdb keeps in-frame clones, though not all of them. The sample shows some 360,000 clones, 9.5% to 10% of them seen only once. The specimen was central memory CD4+ T cells from blood. V gene TRBV4-3 combines with J gene TRBJ2-3; D possibly matches TRBD1 or TRBD2 (5 bases each). The sequence derives from a man aged 25 to 45 with type 1 diabetes. The CDR3 DNA sequence: TGCGCCAGCAGCCAAGATTTGGGGGCAGATACGCAGTATTTT. Protein product: CASSQDLGADTQYF.